The clone carrying this T cell receptor (beta chain) was observed a single time. TCRdb's copy holds only in-frame clones and misses some; the assay was immunoSEQ multiplex PCR. Found here are over 7,500 clones, approximately 80% of them singletons; the top ten hold about 6.9%. This entry belongs to a study of tumor-infiltrating lymphocytes in localized non-small cell lung cancer. Turning to the study itself: Some samples were collected after neoadjuvant chemotherapy; smokers, never-smokers and several histologies were included.

CDR3 length: 15 amino acids. The germline V gene encodes CDR1 MNHEY and CDR2 SMNVEV (reference sequence). The ends lost 7 bases at V and 1 base at J; junction bases unmatched: 4. This sequence was found in a human donor with non-small cell lung cancer. Material: uninvolved lung tissue not adjacent to the tumor. The V gene is TRBV27, the J gene TRBJ2-1; 10 bases match TRBD2. The CDR3, as DNA: TGTGCCAGCAAAATAGCGGGAGGTTCCTACAATGAGCAGTTCTTC. It codes for CASKIAGGSYNEQFF.